The subject of this entry is one T cell receptor (beta chain). What it recognizes is unknown. This specimen belongs to a study of identifying expanded T cells in peripheral blood. Findings and caveats of the study: Over approximately two and four weeks, about 15 and 19 clones changed, versus 1.2 between replicates. Clone count variance between roughly 2-week samples rose with total template count.

Assay used: immunoSEQ multiplex PCR; TCRdb lists only in-frame clones, some missing. The sample includes 60,000 to 70,000 clones, about four fifths of them seen just once. During the collection period, no donor immune events like infections were recorded. The source material was blood. The TCR was taken from a person aged 18 to 75 in good health.

CDR3 DNA: TGCGCCAGCAGTCAATCCCCTCCACTCTCGCGGGGTCCCCTAATATACGCCTACGAGCAGTACGTC. Residues: CASSQSPPLSRGPLIYAYEQYV. This rearrangement joins TRBV23-1 to TRBJ2-7, with TRBD2 as a possible D gene (6 bases). TRBV23-1 is recorded as an ORF, its role being uncertain. This CDR3 has 22 residues. V was pared by 0 bases and J by 2 bases, with 32 bases between.